Listed here are 21 T cell receptor beta chains from one sample, sequenced in a study of T cell responses to AZD1222 COVID-19 vaccine. Profiling relied on immunoSEQ multiplex PCR, and the TCRdb table lists in-frame clones only, not all of them. The table has about 130,000 clones, 88% seen once. The source material was peripheral blood, sampled 28 days after the second AZD1222 dose. Receptors were obtained from an adult who received the AZD1222 COVID-19 vaccine.

The chain is built from TRBV10-1 and TRBJ2-2, with D perhaps matching TRBD1 (5 bases). Germline CDR1 WNHNN, CDR2 SYGVQD (reference sequence). Deletions cut 4 bases from V and 7 bases from J, with 16 bases between. This CDR3 spans 15 amino acids. In nucleotides, the CDR3 is TGCGCCAGCAGTGTAGGGTATGGGGCGAACGGGGAGCTGTTTTTT. Translation gives CASSVGYGANGELFF.

The J gene is TRBJ2-5, the V gene TRBV21-1; the tabulated D call, TRBD1, remains unverified against the DNA. TRBV21-1 is a known pseudogene. CDR3 length equals 16 residues. CDR3 nucleotide sequence: TGTGCCAGCAGCAAGGGGGCAGGGGGCGCTCGGGAGACCCAGTACTTC. It codes for CASSKGAGGARETQYF.

This clone was picked up one time. In nucleotides, the CDR3 is TGTGCCAGCAGCTTAGTGGGCAGTGAAGCTTTCTTT. This translates into CASSLVGSEAFF. The chain joins TRBV7-2 to TRBJ1-1; no clear D gene. CDR3 size: 12 residues. The germline V gene has CDR1 SGHTA and CDR2 FQGNSA. Deletions cut 1 base from V and 7 bases from J, with 7 bases between.

The chain couples TRBV6-5 to TRBJ2-7; 9 bases map to TRBD2. The V gene end was trimmed by 7 bases and the J gene end by 3 bases; junction bases not matched to a gene: 4. The CDR3 is made up of 13 amino acids. Germline V gene lookup returns CDR1 MNHEY and CDR2 SVGAGI. CDR3 in DNA: TGTGCCAGCAAGCGGGGGGATGGCTACGAGCAGTACTTC. It encodes CASKRGDGYEQYF.

The J gene is TRBJ1-2, the V gene TRBV7-9; D remains unclear. The length of the CDR3 is 13 residues. Germline loops: CDR1 SEHNR, CDR2 FQNEAQ (reference sequence). Deletions cut 5 bases from V and 8 bases from J, with 15 bases between. Here the CDR3 reads CASSPVVAEGYTF. The CDR3 DNA follows: TGTGCCAGCAGCCCTGTAGTGGCAGAGGGCTACACCTTC.

The chain couples TRBV6-2 or TRBV6-3 to TRBJ1-2; TRBD1 might be the D (5 bases). Germline V gene lookup returns CDR1 MNHEY and CDR2 SVGEGT. The CDR3 length is 13 residues. V shed 2 bases and J shed 6 bases, with 10 bases lying between them. CDR3: CASSYAQGNGYTF. The CDR3, as DNA: TGTGCCAGCAGTTACGCGCAGGGTAATGGCTACACCTTC.

V gene TRBV5-6 combines with J gene TRBJ1-2; 8 bases map to TRBD1. Trimming removed 4 bases from V and 8 bases from J; junction bases left unmatched: 7. CDR1 and CDR2 (germline): SGHDT, YYEEEE. This CDR3 is 13 amino acids long. This chain's CDR3 is CASSPTRGQGYTF. CDR3 coding DNA: TGTGCCAGCAGCCCCACCAGGGGGCAAGGCTACACCTTC.

The chain carries TRBV11-2 and TRBJ1-3, with a possible D match to TRBD1 (6 bases). This CDR3 region has 13 residues. Germline V lookup: CDR1 SGHAT, CDR2 FQNNGV. Trimming shortened V by 4 bases and J by 7 bases, and 11 bases separated the two germline ends. The CDR3 nucleotides read TGTGCCAGCAGCTCGTTTCAGGGGAACACCATATATTTT. It codes for CASSSFQGNTIYF.

The rearrangement uses TRBV3-1 (or the pseudogene TRBV3-2) and TRBJ1-1; D gene unclear. Germline CDR1 LGHDT, CDR2 YNNKEL (reference sequence). This CDR3 is 13 amino acids long. V was trimmed by 5 bases and J by 9 bases, leaving 16 bases between them. For the CDR3, the DNA is TGTGCCAGCAGCTCACGGACGGAGGAAAAAGCTTTCTTT. This gives the protein CASSSRTEEKAFF.

Concerning this clone: At one end, the junction sequence differs from germline, possibly due to a read error. The chain combines TRBV7-2 with TRBJ2-5; TRBD2 aligns across 9 bases. This CDR3 has 17 residues. Per the germline V gene, CDR1 is SGHTA and CDR2 is FQGNSA. The CDR3 sequence is CASSSPGSSGSQKTQYF. CDR3 sequence (DNA): TGTGCCAGCAGCTCCCCAGGGAGTAGCGGGAGCCAAAAGACCCAGTACTTC.

The chain uses TRBV18 and TRBJ1-5; D is perhaps TRBD1 (5 bases). The CDR3 extends over 15 amino acids. Germline V gives CDR1 KGHSH, CDR2 LQKENI. The ends were cut back, 3 bases at V and 3 bases at J, with 12 bases in the middle. The DNA for the CDR3 is TGTGCCAGCTCACCTACCTGGGGGGACAATCAGCCCCAGCATTTT. Protein: CASSPTWGDNQPQHF.

The chain uses TRBV12-3 or TRBV12-4 and TRBJ2-1, with D unclear. The ends were cut back, 7 bases at V and 8 bases at J, with 9 bases in the middle. The CDR3 has 11 residues. CDR3 nucleotide sequence: TGTGCCAGCACCATGTTGGATGAGCAGTTCTTC. This translates into CASTMLDEQFF.

The CDR3 spells CASSLVQALETQYF. The CDR3 DNA follows: TGTGCCAGCAGCTTAGTACAGGCCCTAGAGACCCAGTACTTC. V is TRBV7-9 and J is TRBJ2-5; D is possibly TRBD1 (5 bases). The CDR3 extends over 14 amino acids. Trimming removed 1 base at V and 4 bases at J, with 10 bases between. CDR1 is SEHNR and CDR2 is FQNEAQ in the germline V gene (reference sequence). The entire variable domain, with the rest obtained from reference TRBV7-9 and TRBJ2-5, is as follows: DTGVSQNPRHKITKRGQNVTFRCDPISEHNRLYWYRQTLGQGPEFLTYFQNEAQLEKSRLLSDRFSAERPKGSFSTLEIQRTEQGDSAMYLCASSLVQALETQYFGPGTRLLVL.

The V call is TRBV9, the J call TRBJ2-2, with 8 bases matching TRBD2. After removal of 6 bases from V and 5 bases from J, the junction contained 15 bases not matched to a gene. The CDR3 is made up of 17 amino acids. Per germline, CDR1 SGDLS and CDR2 YYNGEE. CDR3 in amino acids: CASNPFGGASLTGELFF. CDR3 in DNA: TGTGCCAGCAACCCCTTCGGGGGGGCCAGTTTAACCGGGGAGCTGTTTTTT. The variable domain in full, with the rest retrieved from reference TRBV9 and TRBJ2-2, is DSGVTQTPKHLITATGQRVTLRCSPRSGDLSVYWYQQSLDQGLQFLIQYYNGEERAKGNILERFSAQQFPDLHSELNLSSLELGDSALYFCASNPFGGASLTGELFFGEGSRLTVL.

V usage is TRBV30 and J usage is TRBJ2-7, with TRBD2 matching over 7 bases. Unmatched junction bases numbered 11, after V lost 3 bases and J lost 3 bases. This CDR3 is built from 15 residues. From germline, CDR1 is GTSNPN and CDR2 SVGIG (reference sequence). The CDR3 DNA sequence: TGTGCCTGGAGGAAGTGGGGAGGGTTGGGCTACGAGCAGTACTTC. Translation: CAWRKWGGLGYEQYF.

In this sample, this clone turned up once. The J gene is TRBJ1-6, the V gene TRBV5-5; 7 bases map to TRBD1. This CDR3 spans 16 amino acids. CDR1 and CDR2 from the germline V gene are SGHKS and YYEKEE (reference sequence). J lost 4 bases, V lost 4 bases, and 8 bases had no gene match. The CDR3 reads CASSPTGTGYNSPLHF. The CDR3 coding sequence is TGTGCCAGCAGCCCGACAGGGACGGGGTATAATTCACCCCTCCACTTT.

This rearrangement joins TRBV4-1 to TRBJ2-7; D might be TRBD1 or TRBD2, each matching 7 bases. CDR3 length: 16 residues. V lost 1 base and J 3 bases, leaving 16 bases between the germline ends. In germline, CDR1 is MGHRA, CDR2 YSYEKL. The CDR3 reads CASSQAGTAGNYEQYF. CDR3 DNA sequence: TGCGCCAGCAGCCAAGCCGGGACAGCGGGAAACTACGAGCAGTACTTC.

This clone was found once. The chain links TRBV5-1 to TRBJ1-4, with D possibly matching TRBD1 (5 bases). CDR3 length equals 17 residues. In germline, CDR1 is SGHRS, CDR2 YFSETQ. V lost 5 bases to trimming and J lost 0 bases, with 17 bases between them. CDR3 protein: CASRLGTSTATNEKLFF. CDR3 DNA: TGCGCCAGCAGACTAGGGACGTCAACCGCAACTAATGAAAAACTGTTTTTT. Based on the CDR3 plus reference TRBV5-1 and TRBJ1-4, the full variable domain is KAGVTQTPRYLIKTRGQQVTLSCSPISGHRSVSWYQQTPGQGLQFLFEYFSETQRNKGNFPGRFSGRQFSNSRSEMNVSTLELGDSALYLCASRLGTSTATNEKLFFGSGTQLSVL.

The chain combines TRBV4-3 with TRBJ1-3; 7 positions agree with TRBD1. Trimming removed 3 bases from V and 1 base from J; junction bases left unmatched: 9. The CDR3 contains 17 residues. The V gene's germline CDR1 is LGHNA and CDR2 YSLEER. CDR3 nucleotide sequence: TGCGCCAGCAGCCAGGGGCCGGGACAGTATTCTGGAAACACCATATATTTT. Translation gives CASSQGPGQYSGNTIYF.

A remark on this clone: Other DNA variants within this sample encode the same CDR3. V is TRBV11-2 and J is TRBJ1-4; TRBD1 is a possible D gene (6 bases). CDR3 size: 15 residues. Trimming stripped 1 base from V and 0 bases from J, with 6 bases between. CDR1 is SGHAT and CDR2 is FQNNGV in the germline V gene. CDR3 DNA: TGTGCCAGCAGCTTAGGGACAGCAACTAATGAAAAACTGTTTTTT. It is translated as CASSLGTATNEKLFF.

The V call is TRBV5-1, the J call TRBJ1-2; D ambiguous. The CDR3 runs to 12 residues. Per the germline V gene, CDR1 is SGHRS and CDR2 is YFSETQ. V lost 0 bases, J lost 8 bases, and 8 bases lay in between. The CDR3 here is CASSLDLEGYTF. The CDR3 DNA reads as TGCGCCAGCAGCTTGGATCTCGAGGGCTACACCTTC. The full variable domain, with the rest looked up from reference TRBV5-1 and TRBJ1-2, is KAGVTQTPRYLIKTRGQQVTLSCSPISGHRSVSWYQQTPGQGLQFLFEYFSETQRNKGNFPGRFSGRQFSNSRSEMNVSTLELGDSALYLCASSLDLEGYTFGSGTRLTVV.